This T cell receptor beta chain was identified in a study of T-cell reconstitution after alpha-beta-depleted transplantation in children (dated by TCRdb to about 2016). General notes on the study: Using TCR repertoire profiling, the study followed T-cell immune reconstitution in a quantitative way in children after TCRalphabeta/CD19-depleted allogeneic hematopoietic cell transplantation.

Libraries were built with PCR. Sequencing relied on an Illumina HiSeq 2500. To normalize quantification of the TCRbeta repertoire, the TCR libraries were built with molecular barcoding that relied on unique molecular identifiers. Using fastp trimming at Q25 and MiXCR clonotype assembly, TCRdb reanalyzed the public sequencing data and kept in-frame beta chains. Rows merge per CDR3 protein into single entries with the most common DNA and genes. The sample yields more than 450,000 distinct CDR3 sequences; around 17% were counted once. 3.3% of the sample rests with the top ten. On this clonotype itself: This receptor's antigen is unknown. It has no much larger one-base neighbor in the sample; base qualities were not kept.

Measured from the cysteine to the phenylalanine, the CDR3 is 12 residues long. Only CDR3 DNA remains: 36 bases, in frame from the first base. The germline V gene (reference sequence) specifies DFQATT as CDR1 and SNEGSKA as CDR2. V ends up 0 bases short and J 11 bases short, with an unmatched junction base count of 6. The sequence was obtained from a human donor who donated a stem cell graft to a child with acute lymphoblastic leukemia. The source material was PBMCs from the stem cell graft donor, sampled from the stem cell graft. This chain joins TRBV20-1 to TRBJ2-7; TRBD2 fits 8 bases in the junction. The CDR3 in this case is CSARDGRAAEYF. The nucleotide sequence reads TGCAGTGCTAGAGACGGGAGGGCAGCCGAGTACTTC.